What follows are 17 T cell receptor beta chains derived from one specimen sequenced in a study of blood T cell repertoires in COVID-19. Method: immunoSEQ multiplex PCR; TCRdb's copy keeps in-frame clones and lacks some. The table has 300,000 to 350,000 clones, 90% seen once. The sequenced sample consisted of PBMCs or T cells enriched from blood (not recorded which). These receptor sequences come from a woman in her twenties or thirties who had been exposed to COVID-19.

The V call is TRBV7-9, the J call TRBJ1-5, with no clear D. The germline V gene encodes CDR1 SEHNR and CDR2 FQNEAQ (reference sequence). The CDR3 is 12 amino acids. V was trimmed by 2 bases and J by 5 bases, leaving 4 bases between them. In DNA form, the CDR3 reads TGTGCCAGCAGCTTACTCGATCAGCCCCAGCATTTT. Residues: CASSLLDQPQHF.

CDR3 sequence (DNA): TGCGCCAGCAGCTTCTTAGTGAAAGACAGGATAAGGAACTATGGCTACACCTTC. It translates to CASSFLVKDRIRNYGYTF. V is TRBV4-1 and J is TRBJ1-2, with a possible D match to TRBD1 (6 bases). The CDR3 runs 18 residues. Germline V gives CDR1 MGHRA, CDR2 YSYEKL. The V end was cut by 5 bases, the J end by 2 bases, with 24 bases between.

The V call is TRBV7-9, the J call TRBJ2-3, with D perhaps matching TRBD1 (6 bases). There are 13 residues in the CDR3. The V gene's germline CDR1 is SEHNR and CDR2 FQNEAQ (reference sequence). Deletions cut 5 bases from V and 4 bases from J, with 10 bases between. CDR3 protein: CASSPRGPDTQYF. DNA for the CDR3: TGTGCCAGCAGCCCCAGGGGTCCAGATACGCAGTATTTT.

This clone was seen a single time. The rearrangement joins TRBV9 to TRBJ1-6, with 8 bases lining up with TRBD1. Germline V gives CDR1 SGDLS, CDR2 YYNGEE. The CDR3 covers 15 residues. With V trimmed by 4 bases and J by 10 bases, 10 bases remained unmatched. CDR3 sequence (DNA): TGTGCCAGCAGCCCCGTAGGGACAGGATACTCACCCCTCCACTTT. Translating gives CASSPVGTGYSPLHF.

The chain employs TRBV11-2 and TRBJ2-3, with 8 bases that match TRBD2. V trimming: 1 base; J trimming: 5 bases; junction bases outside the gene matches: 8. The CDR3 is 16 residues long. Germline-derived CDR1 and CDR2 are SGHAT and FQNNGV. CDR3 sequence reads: CASSLVPGGAVDTQYF. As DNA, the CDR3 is TGTGCCAGCAGCTTAGTTCCGGGGGGGGCGGTAGATACGCAGTATTTT.

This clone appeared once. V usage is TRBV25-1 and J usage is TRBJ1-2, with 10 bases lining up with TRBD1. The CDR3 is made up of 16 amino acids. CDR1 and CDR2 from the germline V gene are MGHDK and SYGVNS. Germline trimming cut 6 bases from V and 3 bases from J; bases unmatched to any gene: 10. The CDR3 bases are TGTGCCAGCAGCGAACCGGGACAGGGGCCCCACTATGGCTACACCTTC. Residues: CASSEPGQGPHYGYTF.

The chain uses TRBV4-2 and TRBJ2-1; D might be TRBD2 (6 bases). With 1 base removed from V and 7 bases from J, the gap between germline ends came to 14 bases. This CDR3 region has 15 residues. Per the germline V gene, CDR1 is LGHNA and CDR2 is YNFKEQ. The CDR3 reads CASSQGGVLGNEQFF. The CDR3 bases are TGTGCCAGCAGCCAAGGGGGGGTCCTCGGAAATGAGCAGTTCTTC.

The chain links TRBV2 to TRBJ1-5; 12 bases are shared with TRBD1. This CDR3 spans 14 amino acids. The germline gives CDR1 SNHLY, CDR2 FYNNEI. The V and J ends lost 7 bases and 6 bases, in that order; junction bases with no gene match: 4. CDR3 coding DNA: TGTGCCAGCATGGGGACAGGGGGCATTCAGCCCCAGCATTTT. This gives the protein CASMGTGGIQPQHF.

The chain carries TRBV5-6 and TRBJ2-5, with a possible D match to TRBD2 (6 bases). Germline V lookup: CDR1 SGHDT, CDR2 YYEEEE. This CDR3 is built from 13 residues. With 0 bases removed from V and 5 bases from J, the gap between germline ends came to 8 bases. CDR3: CASSLEGRETQYF. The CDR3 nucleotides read TGTGCCAGCAGCTTGGAGGGGAGGGAGACCCAGTACTTC.

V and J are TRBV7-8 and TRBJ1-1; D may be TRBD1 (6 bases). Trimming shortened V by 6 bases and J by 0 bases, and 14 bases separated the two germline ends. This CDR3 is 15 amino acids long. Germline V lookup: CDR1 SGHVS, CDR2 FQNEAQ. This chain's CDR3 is CASRPFGGLNTEAFF. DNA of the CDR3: TGTGCCAGCAGGCCGTTCGGGGGGCTGAACACTGAAGCTTTCTTT.

The DNA for the CDR3 is TGTGCCAGCAGCCAACCGGACAGGAGCGGCGAGCAGTACTTC. Translating gives CASSQPDRSGEQYF. The chain couples TRBV5-8 to TRBJ2-7; 7 nucleotides line up with TRBD1. CDR3 length equals 14 residues. Trimming took 4 bases from V and 6 from J; bases not matched to a gene: 10. CDR1 SGHTS and CDR2 YDEGEE come from the germline V gene.

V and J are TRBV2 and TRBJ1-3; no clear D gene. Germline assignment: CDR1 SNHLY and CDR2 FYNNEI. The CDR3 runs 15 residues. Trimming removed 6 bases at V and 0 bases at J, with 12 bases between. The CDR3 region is CASSRPGTSGNTIYF. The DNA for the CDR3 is TGTGCCAGCAGCCGCCCGGGTACCTCTGGAAACACCATATATTTT.

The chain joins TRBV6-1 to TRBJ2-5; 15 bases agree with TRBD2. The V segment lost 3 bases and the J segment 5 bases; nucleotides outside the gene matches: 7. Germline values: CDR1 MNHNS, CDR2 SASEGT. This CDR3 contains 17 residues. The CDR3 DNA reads TGTGCCAGCAGTGATGGGGGACTAGCGGGGGGTCTGGAGACCCAGTACTTC. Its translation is CASSDGGLAGGLETQYF.

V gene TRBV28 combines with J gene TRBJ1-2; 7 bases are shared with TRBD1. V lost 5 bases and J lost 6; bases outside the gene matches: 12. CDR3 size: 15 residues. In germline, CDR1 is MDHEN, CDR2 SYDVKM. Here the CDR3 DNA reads TGTGCCAGCAGTGGGGGACAGTGGGGTAGGGATGGCTACACCTTC. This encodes CASSGGQWGRDGYTF.

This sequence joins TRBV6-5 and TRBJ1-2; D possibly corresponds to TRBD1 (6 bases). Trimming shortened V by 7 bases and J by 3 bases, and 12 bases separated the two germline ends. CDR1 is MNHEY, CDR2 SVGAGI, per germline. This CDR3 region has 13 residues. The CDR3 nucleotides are TGTGCCAGCACCGAAGACAGGCACTATGGCTACACCTTC. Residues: CASTEDRHYGYTF.

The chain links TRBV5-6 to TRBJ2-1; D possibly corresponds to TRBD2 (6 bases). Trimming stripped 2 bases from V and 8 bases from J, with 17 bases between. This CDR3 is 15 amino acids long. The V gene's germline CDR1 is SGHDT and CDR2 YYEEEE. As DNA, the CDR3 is TGTGCCAGCAGCTTCTTTACCGGGGGAGTAGATGAGCAGTTCTTC. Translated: CASSFFTGGVDEQFF.

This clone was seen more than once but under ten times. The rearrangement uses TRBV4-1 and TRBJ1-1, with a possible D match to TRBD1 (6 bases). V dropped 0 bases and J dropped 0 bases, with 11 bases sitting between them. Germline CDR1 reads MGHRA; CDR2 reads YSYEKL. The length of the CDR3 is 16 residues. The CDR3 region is CASSQEFHRVNTEAFF. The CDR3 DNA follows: TGCGCCAGCAGCCAAGAGTTCCACAGGGTGAACACTGAAGCTTTCTTT.